Below, 21 T cell receptor beta chains from the same sample are listed, as sequenced in a study of technical replicates of blood from several donors (dated by TCRdb to 2017 to 2019). The library was obtained by the immunoSEQ multiplex PCR assay. What TCRdb holds here is the immuneACCESS table cut down to in-frame rearrangements. Part of the clones is not present; checked against another copy, under half of the missing clones reflect an unresolved V gene, and the others are unexplained. Recorded for this sample are around 84,000 clones; 97% of them occurred a single time. The ten largest clones take up less than 0.2% of the sample. What was sequenced was T cells isolated from PBMCs. The receptors come from a human donor in good health.

The chain combines TRBV6-5 with TRBJ1-5; 9 nucleotides line up with TRBD1. Germline-derived CDR1 and CDR2 are MNHEY and SVGAGI. CDR3 length: 14 residues. The J segment lost 5 bases and the V segment lost 6 bases, leaving 5 bases of the junction unmatched. The CDR3 nucleotides read TGTGCCAGCAGCCCCGGGACAGGGTATCAGCCCCAGCATTTT. Its protein is CASSPGTGYQPQHF.

This chain joins TRBV15 and TRBJ2-7; D perhaps matches TRBD2 (6 bases). Germline CDR1 reads LNHNV; CDR2 reads YYDKDF (reference sequence). V was pared by 6 bases and J by 2 bases, with 14 bases between. The CDR3 consists of 14 residues. The CDR3 sequence is CATSIRDWPYEQYF. For the CDR3, the DNA is TGTGCCACCAGTATCCGGGACTGGCCCTACGAGCAGTACTTC.

V usage is TRBV11-2 and J usage is TRBJ2-7, with 7 nucleotides matching TRBD1. J lost 4 bases, V lost 5 bases, and 5 bases had no gene match. CDR1 is SGHAT and CDR2 is FQNNGV in the germline V gene. The CDR3 is 13 amino acids. CDR3 sequence (DNA): TGTGCCAGCAGCCCCGGGACAGCTTACGAGCAGTACTTC. Translating gives CASSPGTAYEQYF.

To note about this clone: Germline and junction disagree at one end, which may indicate a read error. The chain is built from TRBV5-1 and TRBJ2-7; possibly TRBD1 for D (5 bases). This CDR3 spans 15 amino acids. Germline-derived CDR1 and CDR2 are SGHRS and YFSETQ. CDR3 nucleotides: TGCGCTAGCAGCTTGGATTGGGTCAGGGTCTACGAGCAGTACTTC. Amino acids: CASSLDWVRVYEQYF.

The chain carries TRBV19 and TRBJ2-1; TRBD2 is a possible D gene (6 bases). Germline CDR1 and CDR2: LNHDA and SQIVND (reference sequence). Trimming removed 6 bases at V and 1 base at J, with 10 bases between. The CDR3 covers 14 residues. CDR3 DNA: TGTGCCAGTAGGAATGCGGGGTCCTACAATGAGCAGTTCTTC. It yields the protein CASRNAGSYNEQFF.

This chain joins TRBV29-1 and TRBJ2-7, with D possibly matching TRBD1 (6 bases). The CDR3 has 14 residues. Trimming pared 7 bases from V and 4 bases from J, leaving 20 bases between. Germline V gives CDR1 SQVTM, CDR2 ANQGSEA. The chain's CDR3 is CSALDSYNLYEQYF. CDR3 coding DNA: TGCAGCGCCCTGGACAGCTATAACCTTTACGAGCAGTACTTC.

This rearrangement joins TRBV5-1 to TRBJ2-2, with TRBD2 matching over 8 bases. Trimming removed 3 bases from V and 5 bases from J; junction bases left unmatched: 12. CDR1 and CDR2 (germline): SGHRS, YFSETQ. The length of the CDR3 is 17 residues. The CDR3 nucleotides read TGCGCCAGCAGCTACAGGACTAGCCTCTTCCCGACCGGGGAGCTGTTTTTT. Translated: CASSYRTSLFPTGELFF.

This rearrangement joins TRBV5-6 to TRBJ2-3; no reliable D call. V lost 0 bases, J lost 6 bases, and 11 bases lay in between. Germline values: CDR1 SGHDT, CDR2 YYEEEE. CDR3 size: 14 residues. The DNA for the CDR3 is TGTGCCAGCAGCTTGGCCCGGGTTGGGGATACGCAGTATTTT. It codes for CASSLARVGDTQYF.

This chain uses TRBV28 with TRBJ2-7; D may be TRBD1 (5 bases). V dropped 5 bases and J dropped 1 base, with 12 bases sitting between them. CDR1 and CDR2 (germline): MDHEN, SYDVKM. This CDR3 has 14 amino acids. In DNA, the CDR3 is TGTGCCAGCAGTCTAACAGGATTTTCCTACGAGCAGTACTTC. This gives the protein CASSLTGFSYEQYF.

The gene calls are TRBV4-1 and TRBJ1-1; 7 bases align to TRBD1. Germline CDR1 is MGHRA and CDR2 is YSYEKL. The CDR3 has 15 amino acids. V lost 4 bases, J lost 0 bases, and 5 bases stayed unmatched. The CDR3 DNA is TGCGCCAGCAGCCGAGAGGGACAGCTGAACACTGAAGCTTTCTTT. Its translation: CASSREGQLNTEAFF.

The chain links TRBV27 to TRBJ2-7, with 7 positions matching TRBD2. Trimming cost V 2 bases and J 3 bases; bases outside gene matches: 1. Germline assignment: CDR1 MNHEY and CDR2 SMNVEV (reference sequence). The CDR3 totals 13 residues. In DNA form, the CDR3 reads TGTGCCAGCAGTTTAACGGGGGGCTACGAGCAGTACTTC. Its translation is CASSLTGGYEQYF.

This chain links TRBV5-1 with TRBJ2-7, with 7 bases identical to TRBD1. The CDR3 sequence is 14 residues long. CDR1 SGHRS and CDR2 YFSETQ come from the germline V gene. Losses at the gene ends were 2 bases for V and 1 base for J; bases not matched to a gene: 3. The CDR3 region is CASSLFRGSYEQYF. The DNA for the CDR3 is TGCGCCAGCAGCTTATTCAGGGGGTCCTACGAGCAGTACTTC. The full variable domain, completed using reference TRBV5-1 and TRBJ2-7, is KAGVTQTPRYLIKTRGQQVTLSCSPISGHRSVSWYQQTPGQGLQFLFEYFSETQRNKGNFPGRFSGRQFSNSRSEMNVSTLELGDSALYLCASSLFRGSYEQYFGPGTRLTVT.

The chain recombines TRBV27 with TRBJ1-1; D may be TRBD1 (6 bases). Trimming removed 0 bases at V and 11 bases at J, with 13 bases between. Germline CDR1 reads MNHEY; CDR2 reads SMNVEV (reference sequence). The CDR3 is made up of 13 amino acids. The CDR3, as DNA: TGTGCCAGCAGTTTATCGGTAGGGACACGCGCTTTCTTT. Its translation is CASSLSVGTRAFF.

This clone was counted a single time. The chain couples TRBV7-9 to TRBJ1-1, with 10 nucleotides matching TRBD1. The germline CDR1 and CDR2 sequences are SEHNR and FQNEAQ (reference sequence). V was pared by 4 bases and J by 4 bases, with 6 bases of the junction left unmatched. There are 15 residues in the CDR3. CDR3 sequence (DNA): TGTGCCAGCAGCTATGGGGACAGGGGTTCCACTGAAGCTTTCTTT. This codes for CASSYGDRGSTEAFF.

The gene calls are TRBV27 and TRBJ1-5; 7 nucleotides match TRBD1. J gave up 1 base and V 6 bases, and 6 bases lay outside the gene matches. The CDR3 covers 15 residues. In germline, CDR1 is MNHEY, CDR2 SMNVEV (reference sequence). CDR3 in DNA: TGTGCCAGCAGCCCCGCGACAGGGAGCAATCAGCCCCAGCATTTT. It specifies CASSPATGSNQPQHF.

The rearrangement joins TRBV5-1 to TRBJ1-1; D unclear. The CDR3 has 13 amino acids. The V gene's germline CDR1 is SGHRS and CDR2 YFSETQ. Trimming left V 0 bases short and J 4 bases short, with 7 bases between. This CDR3 is CASSLGSLTEAFF. The DNA for the CDR3 is TGCGCCAGCAGCTTGGGGAGTCTCACTGAAGCTTTCTTT.

V usage is TRBV5-8 and J usage is TRBJ1-2; possibly TRBD1 for D (5 bases). CDR3 length: 14 amino acids. The germline CDR1 and CDR2 sequences are SGHTS and YDEGEE. V gave up 4 bases and J gave up 7 bases, with 17 bases separating them. The CDR3 here is CASSPRMRDFGYTF. The CDR3 nucleotides are TGTGCCAGCAGCCCCCGCATGCGGGACTTTGGCTACACCTTC.

The J gene is TRBJ1-4, the V gene TRBV15; D is possibly TRBD1 (6 bases). CDR3 size: 15 residues. Looked up from germline, CDR1 is LNHNV and CDR2 is YYDKDF (reference sequence). V lost 0 bases, J lost 6 bases, and 11 bases lay in between. DNA of the CDR3: TGTGCCACCAGCAGAGAGGCGGGGGGCGATGAAAAACTGTTTTTT. Its protein product is CATSREAGGDEKLFF.

This chain uses TRBV25-1 with TRBJ2-3; D gene ambiguous. V lost 3 bases to trimming and J lost 6 bases, with 10 bases between them. This CDR3 is 13 amino acids long. Germline lookup yields CDR1 MGHDK and CDR2 SYGVNS. The CDR3 sequence: CASSDRHSDTQYF. The CDR3 DNA sequence: TGTGCCAGCAGTGACAGACATTCCGATACGCAGTATTTT.

The V call is TRBV5-4, the J call TRBJ2-7, with D unclear. With 2 bases removed from V and 6 bases from J, the gap between germline ends came to 9 bases. The V gene's germline CDR1 is SGHNT and CDR2 YYREEE (reference sequence). The CDR3 consists of 12 residues. CDR3 amino acids: CASSFVLGEQYF. DNA for the CDR3: TGTGCCAGCAGCTTTGTGCTCGGCGAGCAGTACTTC.

The chain has TRBV6-5 and TRBJ2-5, with TRBD1 matching 8 bases. Germline CDR1 and CDR2: MNHEY and SVGAGI. This CDR3 has 15 amino acids. V was pared by 1 base and J by 4 bases, with 5 bases of the junction left unmatched. Here the CDR3 reads CASSYLTGGTETQYF. The CDR3, as DNA: TGTGCCAGCAGTTACTTAACAGGGGGTACAGAGACCCAGTACTTC.